This T cell receptor beta chain was profiled in a study of blood T cell repertoires in COVID-19. Original methodology: Amplifying reference gene primers gave estimates of nucleated cell counts. Clones were sequenced by immunoSEQ multiplex PCR, and TCRdb holds only the in-frame ones, with some missing. Clonal size and the V and J genes are those of that table, whereas D and trimming came from the DNA. In the table there are roughly 250,000 clones, under 85% of which are singletons. V was clipped by 1 base and J by 4 bases; unmatched bases: 9. The CDR3 has 17 amino acids. Germline V gene lookup returns CDR1 LGHDT and CDR2 YNNKEL (reference sequence).

The material sequenced was peripheral blood. V and J are TRBV3-1 (or the pseudogene TRBV3-2) and TRBJ2-1; TRBD2 matches 8 bases. This receptor was taken from a human donor in a cohort sampled during active COVID-19. The CDR3 coding sequence is TGTGCCAGCAGCCAAGGAGCGGGAGTGAGTAGGTACAATGAGCAGTTCTTC. The encoded protein is CASSQGAGVSRYNEQFF.